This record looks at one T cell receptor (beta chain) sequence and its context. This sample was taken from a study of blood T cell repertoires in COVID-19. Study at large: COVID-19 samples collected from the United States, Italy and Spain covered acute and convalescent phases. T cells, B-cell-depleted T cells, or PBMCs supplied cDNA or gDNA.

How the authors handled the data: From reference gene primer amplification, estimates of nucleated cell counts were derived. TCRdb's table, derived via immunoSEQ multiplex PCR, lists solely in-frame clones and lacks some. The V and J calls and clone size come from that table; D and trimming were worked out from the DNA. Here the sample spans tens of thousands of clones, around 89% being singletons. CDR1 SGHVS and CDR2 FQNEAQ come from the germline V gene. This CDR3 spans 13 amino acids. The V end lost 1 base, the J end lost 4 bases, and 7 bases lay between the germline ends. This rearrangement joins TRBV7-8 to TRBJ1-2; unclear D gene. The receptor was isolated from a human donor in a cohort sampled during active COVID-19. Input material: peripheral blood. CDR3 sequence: CASSLESVYGYTF. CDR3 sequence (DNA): TGTGCCAGCAGCTTAGAGTCAGTCTATGGCTACACCTTC. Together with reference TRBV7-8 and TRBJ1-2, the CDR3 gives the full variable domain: GAGVSQSPRYKVAKRGQDVALRCDPISGHVSLFWYQQALGQGPEFLTYFQNEAQLDKSGLPSDRFFAERPEGSVSTLKIQRTQQEDSAVYLCASSLESVYGYTFGSGTRLTVV.